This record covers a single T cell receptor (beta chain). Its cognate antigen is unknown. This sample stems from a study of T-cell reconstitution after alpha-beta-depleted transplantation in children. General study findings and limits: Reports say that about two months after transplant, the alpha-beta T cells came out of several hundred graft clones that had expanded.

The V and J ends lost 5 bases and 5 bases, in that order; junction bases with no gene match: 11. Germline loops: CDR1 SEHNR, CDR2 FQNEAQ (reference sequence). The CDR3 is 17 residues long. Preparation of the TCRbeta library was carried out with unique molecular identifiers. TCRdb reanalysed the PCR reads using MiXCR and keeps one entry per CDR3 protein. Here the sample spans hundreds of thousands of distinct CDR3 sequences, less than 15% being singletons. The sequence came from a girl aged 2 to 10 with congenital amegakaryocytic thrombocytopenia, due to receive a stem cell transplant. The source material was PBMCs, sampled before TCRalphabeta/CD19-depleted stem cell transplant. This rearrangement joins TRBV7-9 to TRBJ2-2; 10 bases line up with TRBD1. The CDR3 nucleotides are TGTGCCAGCAGCCCAGCCCTAGGGACAGGGGCTACCGGGGAGCTGTTTTTT. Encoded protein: CASSPALGTGATGELFF.